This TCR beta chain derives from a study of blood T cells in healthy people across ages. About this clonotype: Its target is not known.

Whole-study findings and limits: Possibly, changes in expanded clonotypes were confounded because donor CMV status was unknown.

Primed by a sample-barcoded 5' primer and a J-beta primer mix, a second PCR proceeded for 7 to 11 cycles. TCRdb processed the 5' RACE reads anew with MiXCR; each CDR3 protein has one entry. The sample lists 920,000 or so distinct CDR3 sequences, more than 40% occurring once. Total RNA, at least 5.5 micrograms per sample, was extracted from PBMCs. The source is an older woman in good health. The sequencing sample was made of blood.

The CDR3 DNA sequence: TGTGCCAGCAGTTTAATGCGGGGGACGAACACTGAAGCTTTCTTT. Encoded protein: CASSLMRGTNTEAFF. J is TRBJ1-1 and V is TRBV12-3 or TRBV12-4; TRBD1 might be the D (5 bases). The V and J ends lost 2 bases and 1 base respectively, with 11 bases between them. CDR3 length: 15 amino acids.